Listed below are T cell receptor beta chains from one sample, sequenced in a study of cytomegalovirus exposure and HLA in healthy donors. Profiling relied on immunoSEQ multiplex PCR, and the TCRdb table lists in-frame clones only, not all of them. The sample includes more than 150,000 clones, roughly 78% of them seen just once. Sequences were obtained from PBMCs. Source of these receptors: a woman aged 30 to 39 in good health and CMV-seronegative. Each CDR3 is given with its conserved first and last residue. A D gene is named only where the DNA matches it firmly. Size values are once, few and many counts, or a class for expanded clones, and some rows have none.

V gene: TRBV7-9; clone size: once; J gene: TRBJ1-2; D gene: -; CDR3 DNA: TGTGCCAGCAGCTTAGAGGGCAGGGGAGGCTACACCTTC; CDR3 protein: CASSLEGRGGYTF
V gene: TRBV6-6; clone size: -; J gene: TRBJ1-1; D gene: -; CDR3 DNA: TGTGCCAGCAGTTCGCCGGCTAACAGGGTCACTGAAGCTTTCTTT; CDR3 protein: CASSSPANRVTEAFF
V gene: TRBV30; clone size: -; J gene: TRBJ2-7; D gene: -; CDR3 DNA: TGTGCCTGGAGTGTTAGGCTGGACAGTATCTACGAGCAGTACTTC; CDR3 protein: CAWSVRLDSIYEQYF
V gene: TRBV6-1; clone size: few; J gene: TRBJ2-7; D gene: TRBD1; CDR3 DNA: TGTGCCAGCAGTGGCCAAGCAGGGGGCATTGCCCGCTACGAGCAGTACTTC; CDR3 protein: CASSGQAGGIARYEQYF
V gene: TRBV5-1; clone size: -; J gene: TRBJ1-1; D gene: -; CDR3 DNA: TGCGCCAGCAGCTTGGAAGGAGAGTTGAACACTGAAGCTTTCTTT; CDR3 protein: CASSLEGELNTEAFF
V gene: TRBV6-4; clone size: medium-sized; J gene: TRBJ2-3; D gene: TRBD2; CDR3 DNA: TGTGCCAGCAGTGGGACTAGCGGGGCAGATACGCAGTATTTT; CDR3 protein: CASSGTSGADTQYF
V gene: TRBV6-1; clone size: -; J gene: TRBJ1-6; D gene: -; CDR3 DNA: TGTGCCAGCAGTTCGAGTAGGCAGGAACATTCACCCCTCCACTTT; CDR3 protein: CASSSSRQEHSPLHF
V gene: TRBV30; clone size: once; J gene: TRBJ2-2; D gene: TRBD2; CDR3 DNA: TGTGCCTGGAATCCAACCCGAACTAGCGGGGGGGAGAACACCGGGGAGCTGTTTTTT; CDR3 protein: CAWNPTRTSGGENTGELFF
V gene: TRBV5-6; clone size: -; J gene: TRBJ2-1; D gene: TRBD2; CDR3 DNA: TGTGCCAGCAGTACCCGCGGGGGGGCCTACAATGAGCAGTTCTTC; CDR3 protein: CASSTRGGAYNEQFF
V gene: TRBV5-6; clone size: -; J gene: TRBJ2-2; D gene: TRBD1; CDR3 DNA: TGTGCCAGCAGCTTGGACAGGGGGCGCGACACCGGGGAGCTGTTTTTT; CDR3 protein: CASSLDRGRDTGELFF
V gene: TRBV6-5; clone size: -; J gene: TRBJ1-6; D gene: TRBD1; CDR3 DNA: TGTGCCACCCGGAGGGACAGGGTTTCACCCCTCCACTTT; CDR3 protein: CATRRDRVSPLHF
V gene: TRBV5-1; clone size: once; J gene: TRBJ2-7; D gene: TRBD1; CDR3 DNA: TGCGCCAGCAGCTATTACAGGGGGCCCTACGAGCAGTACTTC; CDR3 protein: CASSYYRGPYEQYF
V gene: TRBV25-1; clone size: -; J gene: TRBJ1-1; D gene: TRBD1; CDR3 DNA: TGTGCCAGCGCCCACAGGGGAGGGAACACTGAAGCTTTCTTT; CDR3 protein: CASAHRGGNTEAFF
V gene: TRBV14; clone size: -; J gene: TRBJ2-3; D gene: -; CDR3 DNA: TGTGCCAGCAGCCAAGATCTATTACGGGCAGGGGGCACAGATACGCAGTATTTT; CDR3 protein: CASSQDLLRAGGTDTQYF
V gene: TRBV7-6; clone size: -; J gene: TRBJ1-4; D gene: TRBD1; CDR3 DNA: TGTGCCAGCAGCCCTGGACAGGGGGTTAATGAAAAACTGTTTTTT; CDR3 protein: CASSPGQGVNEKLFF
V gene: TRBV5-1; clone size: -; J gene: TRBJ2-7; D gene: -; CDR3 DNA: TGCGCCAGCAGCTTGGAAGGGGGAGACGACGGCGAGCAGTACTTC; CDR3 protein: CASSLEGGDDGEQYF
V gene: TRBV27; clone size: -; J gene: TRBJ1-3; D gene: -; CDR3 DNA: TGTGCCAGCAGTTTTTCAACTGGAAACACCATATATTTT; CDR3 protein: CASSFSTGNTIYF
V gene: TRBV4-3; clone size: -; J gene: TRBJ1-2; D gene: TRBD1; CDR3 DNA: TGCGCCAGCAGCCAAGACCTGGGACAGGGAGACTATGGCTACACCTTC; CDR3 protein: CASSQDLGQGDYGYTF
V gene: TRBV5-1; clone size: -; J gene: TRBJ2-5; D gene: -; CDR3 DNA: TGCGCCAGCAGCTTGGCCGGAGGACAAGAGACCCAGTACTTC; CDR3 protein: CASSLAGGQETQYF
V gene: TRBV7-8; clone size: -; J gene: TRBJ2-7; D gene: TRBD1; CDR3 DNA: TGTGCCAGCAGCTTAAAGCGGGACAGGGCCTACGAGCAGTACTTC; CDR3 protein: CASSLKRDRAYEQYF
V gene: TRBV25-1; clone size: -; J gene: TRBJ2-7; D gene: -; CDR3 DNA: TGTGCCAGCAGTTCACTCTCCTACGAGCAGTACTTC; CDR3 protein: CASSSLSYEQYF
V gene: TRBV9; clone size: -; J gene: TRBJ1-5; D gene: TRBD1; CDR3 DNA: TGTGCCAGCAGCGTCGACAGGGACAATCAGCCCCAGCATTTT; CDR3 protein: CASSVDRDNQPQHF
V gene: TRBV9; clone size: once; J gene: TRBJ2-3; D gene: -; CDR3 DNA: TGTGCCAGCAGCGTAGGGGGGGGCGGCACAGATACGCAGTATTTT; CDR3 protein: CASSVGGGGTDTQYF
V gene: TRBV7-2; clone size: once; J gene: TRBJ1-2; D gene: -; CDR3 DNA: TGTGCCTCTGGGGGCGCACAGCCTAACTATGGCTACACCTTC; CDR3 protein: CASGGAQPNYGYTF
V gene: TRBV2; clone size: -; J gene: TRBJ2-2; D gene: -; CDR3 DNA: TGTGCCAGCCACGAGGGCTACGGGGAGCTGTTTTTT; CDR3 protein: CASHEGYGELFF
V gene: TRBV4-2; clone size: -; J gene: TRBJ2-3; D gene: TRBD1; CDR3 DNA: TGTGCCAGCAGCCAAGGACAGGGGGGGACAGATACGCAGTATTTT; CDR3 protein: CASSQGQGGTDTQYF
V gene: TRBV6-6; clone size: few; J gene: TRBJ1-1; D gene: -; CDR3 DNA: TGTGCCAGCAGCCTAGACACTGAAGCTTTCTTT; CDR3 protein: CASSLDTEAFF
V gene: TRBV6-1; clone size: -; J gene: TRBJ1-4; D gene: TRBD1; CDR3 DNA: TGTGCCAGCAGTGCGAACTGGGACAGGGACTATGAAAAACTGTTTTTT; CDR3 protein: CASSANWDRDYEKLFF
V gene: TRBV5-6; clone size: -; J gene: TRBJ2-1; D gene: TRBD1; CDR3 DNA: TGTGCCAGCAGCCCCGGGACAGGGAGCTACAATGAGCAGTTCTTC; CDR3 protein: CASSPGTGSYNEQFF
V gene: TRBV29-1; clone size: -; J gene: TRBJ1-2; D gene: -; CDR3 DNA: TGCAGCGGGGGAGGACGTGTTGCTAACTATGGCTACACCTTC; CDR3 protein: CSGGGRVANYGYTF
V gene: TRBV7-6; clone size: -; J gene: TRBJ2-7; D gene: TRBD1; CDR3 DNA: TGTGCCAGCAGCGCCCGACGGGACAGGTCCTACGAGCAGTACTTC; CDR3 protein: CASSARRDRSYEQYF
V gene: TRBV30; clone size: -; J gene: TRBJ2-7; D gene: -; CDR3 DNA: TGTGCCTGGAGTGTGTCGGAGGCCTACGAGCAGTACTTC; CDR3 protein: CAWSVSEAYEQYF
V gene: TRBV6-1; clone size: -; J gene: TRBJ1-6; D gene: -; CDR3 DNA: TGTGCCAGCAGTGACAGGGGTCTAACGAGAGCCCACTTT; CDR3 protein: CASSDRGLTRAHF
V gene: TRBV7-9; clone size: -; J gene: TRBJ1-4; D gene: TRBD1; CDR3 DNA: TGTGCCAGCAGCCGACAGGGAACTAATGAAAAACTGTTTTTT; CDR3 protein: CASSRQGTNEKLFF
V gene: TRBV6-5; clone size: -; J gene: TRBJ1-1; D gene: TRBD1; CDR3 DNA: TGTGCCAGCAGTTACGGGACAGTGAACACTGAAGCTTTCTTT; CDR3 protein: CASSYGTVNTEAFF
V gene: TRBV2; clone size: -; J gene: TRBJ2-7; D gene: -; CDR3 DNA: TGTGCCAGCAACGGTTGGACAGCGACCTACGAGCAGTACTTC; CDR3 protein: CASNGWTATYEQYF
V gene: TRBV7-2; clone size: -; J gene: TRBJ2-2; D gene: -; CDR3 DNA: TGTGCCAGCCCGGGACAGAACACCGGGGAGCTGTTTTTT; CDR3 protein: CASPGQNTGELFF
V gene: TRBV10-1; clone size: -; J gene: TRBJ2-1; D gene: -; CDR3 DNA: TGCGCCAGCAGTGAGGCCCCGGCTACGGGGGTAGGCTCCTACAATGAGCAGTTCTTC; CDR3 protein: CASSEAPATGVGSYNEQFF
V gene: TRBV5-8; clone size: -; J gene: TRBJ1-2; D gene: TRBD1; CDR3 DNA: TGTGCCAGCAGCTCGGGGACAGGGGGTGTCTATGGCTACACCTTC; CDR3 protein: CASSSGTGGVYGYTF
V gene: TRBV5-1; clone size: few; J gene: TRBJ1-5; D gene: -; CDR3 DNA: TGCGCCAGCAGCTTGGACCCCCAGTCTAGCAATCAGCCCCAGCATTTT; CDR3 protein: CASSLDPQSSNQPQHF
V gene: TRBV6-1; clone size: -; J gene: TRBJ1-6; D gene: TRBD1; CDR3 DNA: TGTGCCAGCAGTGGCAACAGGGGCCGAGGGATTTCACCCCTCCACTTT; CDR3 protein: CASSGNRGRGISPLHF
V gene: TRBV5-4; clone size: -; J gene: TRBJ2-2; D gene: -; CDR3 DNA: TGTGCCAGCAGCTTGCCGTTCGACTTCGGCACCGGGGAGCTGTTTTTT; CDR3 protein: CASSLPFDFGTGELFF
V gene: TRBV19; clone size: few; J gene: TRBJ1-2; D gene: -; CDR3 DNA: TGTGCCAGTAGTATAGTTGGGCAGTCCTATGGCTACACCTTC; CDR3 protein: CASSIVGQSYGYTF
V gene: TRBV19; clone size: -; J gene: TRBJ2-7; D gene: -; CDR3 DNA: TGTGCCAGTAGTTCGCGGACAGAAAGGAGCTCCTACGAGCAGTACTTC; CDR3 protein: CASSSRTERSSYEQYF
V gene: TRBV4-2; clone size: -; J gene: TRBJ2-7; D gene: -; CDR3 DNA: TGTGCCAGCAGCCCGGGCGAGGGCTATCCCTCCTACGAGCAGTACTTC; CDR3 protein: CASSPGEGYPSYEQYF
V gene: TRBV29-1; clone size: -; J gene: TRBJ2-7; D gene: TRBD1; CDR3 DNA: TGCAGCGGACAGGGGGGATCCTACGAGCAGTACTTC; CDR3 protein: CSGQGGSYEQYF
V gene: TRBV13; clone size: -; J gene: TRBJ1-3; D gene: -; CDR3 DNA: TGTGCCAGCAGCTTCGCGGCTTCTGGAAACACCATATATTTT; CDR3 protein: CASSFAASGNTIYF
V gene: TRBV10-1; clone size: -; J gene: TRBJ1-1; D gene: -; CDR3 DNA: TGCGCCAGCAGTGGAGTAGGGAGGACTGAAGCTTTCTTT; CDR3 protein: CASSGVGRTEAFF
V gene: TRBV5-1; clone size: once; J gene: TRBJ1-3; D gene: -; CDR3 DNA: TGCGCCAGCAGCCTAGCGACGCAGCACTCTGGAAACACCATATATTTT; CDR3 protein: CASSLATQHSGNTIYF
V gene: TRBV7-9; clone size: -; J gene: TRBJ1-2; D gene: -; CDR3 DNA: TGTGCCAGCAGCTTACAGGGGAACTATGGCTACACCTTC; CDR3 protein: CASSLQGNYGYTF
V gene: TRBV30; clone size: once; J gene: TRBJ1-3; D gene: TRBD1; CDR3 DNA: TGTGCCTGGAGTGTTCCCGGGACAGGGAGCTCTGGAAACACCATATATTTT; CDR3 protein: CAWSVPGTGSSGNTIYF
V gene: TRBV5-1; clone size: -; J gene: TRBJ1-5; D gene: -; CDR3 DNA: TGCGCCAGCAGCCTAGGAGGGGTGAGCAATCAGCCCCAGCATTTT; CDR3 protein: CASSLGGVSNQPQHF
V gene: TRBV15; clone size: -; J gene: TRBJ2-7; D gene: -; CDR3 DNA: TGTGCCACCAGCAGAGAGGCCCTCAGCTCCTACGAGCAGTACTTC; CDR3 protein: CATSREALSSYEQYF
V gene: TRBV29-1; clone size: -; J gene: TRBJ1-2; D gene: TRBD1; CDR3 DNA: TGCAGCGTTGGGACCCCGAGGGGGCAAGTTCGCTACACCTTC; CDR3 protein: CSVGTPRGQVRYTF
V gene: TRBV6-6; clone size: -; J gene: TRBJ1-3; D gene: -; CDR3 DNA: TGTGCCAGCACCAAACTTTCGACAGGCTCTGGAAACACCATATATTTT; CDR3 protein: CASTKLSTGSGNTIYF
V gene: TRBV4-2; clone size: -; J gene: TRBJ1-2; D gene: TRBD1; CDR3 DNA: TGTGCCAGCAGCCTCGACAGGGCCCCTGGCTACACCTTC; CDR3 protein: CASSLDRAPGYTF
V gene: TRBV27; clone size: few; J gene: TRBJ1-4; D gene: TRBD1; CDR3 DNA: TGTGCCAGCAGTTTATCCGCAGGGGGCGCCCAAAAACTGTTTTTT; CDR3 protein: CASSLSAGGAQKLFF
V gene: TRBV30; clone size: few; J gene: TRBJ1-2; D gene: TRBD1; CDR3 DNA: TGTGCCTACAGGGGGGGTTACCCTAACTATGGCTACACCTTC; CDR3 protein: CAYRGGYPNYGYTF
V gene: TRBV6-4; clone size: -; J gene: TRBJ2-1; D gene: -; CDR3 DNA: TGTGCCAGCAGTGACTCTAGTAGCGTGGATGAGCAGTTCTTC; CDR3 protein: CASSDSSSVDEQFF